This T cell receptor (beta chain) appears in the sequencing data of a study of blood T cell repertoires in COVID-19. For the study at large: The origin of the acute and convalescent COVID-19 samples was the United States, Italy and Spain. Sample material is recorded as cDNA or gDNA derived from T cells, B-cell-depleted T cells, or PBMCs.

Germline CDR1 reads SGDLS; CDR2 reads YYNGEE. The CDR3 covers 14 residues. Deletions cut 0 bases from V and 4 bases from J, with 11 bases between. Per the study methods: Reference gene primer amplification gave nucleated cell count estimates. TCRdb's table, derived via immunoSEQ multiplex PCR, lists solely in-frame clones and lacks some. V and J calls and clone size follow that table, whereas D and trimming were derived from the DNA. The sample records 200,000 to 250,000 clones, around four fifths being singletons. The sample consisted of peripheral blood. This chain links TRBV9 with TRBJ2-7, with D possibly matching TRBD1 (7 bases). The sequence derives from an elderly woman with active or convalescent COVID-19. The CDR3 DNA reads TGTGCCAGCAGCGTAGGGCAGGGGGGATACGAGCAGTACTTC. Translated, it gives CASSVGQGGYEQYF.